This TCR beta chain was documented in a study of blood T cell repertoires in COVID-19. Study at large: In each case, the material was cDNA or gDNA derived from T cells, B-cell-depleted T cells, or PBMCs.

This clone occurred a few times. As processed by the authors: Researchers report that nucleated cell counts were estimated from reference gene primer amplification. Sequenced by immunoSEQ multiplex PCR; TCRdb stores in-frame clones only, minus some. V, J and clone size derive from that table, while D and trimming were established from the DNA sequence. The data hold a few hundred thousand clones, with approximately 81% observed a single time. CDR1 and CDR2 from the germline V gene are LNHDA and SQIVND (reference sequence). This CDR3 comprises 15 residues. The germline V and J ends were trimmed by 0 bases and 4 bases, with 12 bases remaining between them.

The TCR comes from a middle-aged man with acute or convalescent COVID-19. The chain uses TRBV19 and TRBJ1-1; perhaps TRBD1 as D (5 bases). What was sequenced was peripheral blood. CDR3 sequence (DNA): TGTGCCAGTAGTATAGAGGGAACAAGGGGCACTGAAGCTTTCTTT. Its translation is CASSIEGTRGTEAFF.